This TCR beta chain stems from a study of T cell repertoires in cytomegalovirus infection. MiXCR was run by TCRdb on the reads, yielding one entry per CDR3 protein. The profile shows fewer than 900,000 distinct CDR3 sequences, just under 30% of them singletons. Note on this clonotype: Its specificity is not known.

The length of the CDR3 is 14 residues. In germline, CDR1 is SGHVS, CDR2 FQNEAQ. The junction had 6 bases not matched to a gene; V was cut back by 3 bases and J by 6 bases. General observations from the study: Frequencies of public TCR beta families were cumulated, and this identified carriers of CMV plus the relevant HLA.

The sequence derives from a human donor in good health (CMV status not recorded). Some clones in this sample may be carry-over from other donors' samples. V usage is TRBV7-8 and J usage is TRBJ1-2, with 8 bases that match TRBD1. Material: cultured CD8+ T cells from PBMCs, obtained from culture after CMV antigen stimulation. CDR3 amino acids: CASSFGQGLDGYTF. The DNA for the CDR3 is TGTGCCAGCAGCTTCGGACAGGGATTGGATGGCTACACCTTC. Together with reference TRBV7-8 and TRBJ1-2, the CDR3 gives the full variable domain: GAGVSQSPRYKVAKRGQDVALRCDPISGHVSLFWYQQALGQGPEFLTYFQNEAQLDKSGLPSDRFFAERPEGSVSTLKIQRTQQEDSAVYLCASSFGQGLDGYTFGSGTRLTVV.